What follows are 30 T cell receptor beta chains derived from one specimen sequenced in a study of identical twins. Each CDR3 protein gets one entry after TCRdb re-called the 5' RACE reads with MiXCR. Among a few hundred thousand distinct CDR3 sequences listed, about 16% were seen once. These data also featured in a second study, about yellow fever vaccine responses in identical twins.

Input material: CD4+ T cells sorted from blood. The receptors stem from a woman under 30 in good health.

On this clonotype itself: Because it lacks the conserved phenylalanine or tryptophan at the end, this CDR3 is likely a read error. This chain's CDR3 is CASSSGTGGETEAFL. CDR3 in DNA: TGTGCCAGCAGTTCCGGGACAGGGGGAGAGACTGAAGCTTTCCTT. J is TRBJ1-1 and V is TRBV6-5, with 11 bases lining up with TRBD1. V lost 4 bases to trimming and J lost 5 bases; unmatched junction nucleotides: 6. This CDR3 is built from 15 residues. Germline V CDR1 and CDR2: MNHEY, SVGAGI.

The chain couples TRBV7-7 to TRBJ2-5; either TRBD1 or TRBD2 may fit D (5 bases each). The ends were cut back, 6 bases at V and 5 bases at J, with 19 bases in the middle. The CDR3 sequence is 15 residues long. Germline CDR1 SSHAT, CDR2 FNYEAQ (reference sequence). CDR3 in amino acids: CASSRAGTVGETQYF. The CDR3 DNA reads as TGTGCCAGCAGTCGAGCCGGGACGGTGGGCGAGACCCAGTACTTC.

This clonotype has a count of ten or more. This chain uses TRBV5-1 with TRBJ1-1; tentative D call: TRBD1 (6 bases). Germline CDR1 SGHRS, CDR2 YFSETQ. The V end was cut by 2 bases, the J end by 1 base, with 9 bases between. The CDR3 covers 14 residues. The chain's CDR3 is CASSLPGQNTEAFF. The CDR3 DNA reads as TGCGCCAGCAGCTTACCGGGACAGAACACTGAAGCTTTCTTT.

This clonotype was counted a few times. This chain joins TRBV9 and TRBJ2-3; D is perhaps TRBD1 or TRBD2 (5 bases each). Germline CDR1 is SGDLS and CDR2 is YYNGEE. The CDR3 is 15 amino acids. The V end was cut by 0 bases, the J end by 1 base, with 9 bases between. The CDR3 region has the DNA TGTGCCAGCAGCGTAGGAGGGGTCGGCACAGATACGCAGTATTTT. Encoded protein: CASSVGGVGTDTQYF.

This clonotype came up once. The CDR3 reads CASSAGEGINQPQHF. The CDR3 DNA sequence: TGTGCCAGCAGTGCGGGGGAGGGGATAAATCAGCCCCAGCATTTT. V gene TRBV13 combines with J gene TRBJ1-5, with a weak D call TRBD1 (5 bases). V was clipped by 6 bases and J by 4 bases, with 16 bases between them. The length of the CDR3 is 15 residues. Germline V gene sequence: CDR1 PRHDT, CDR2 FYEKMQ (reference sequence). The full variable domain, its missing parts supplied by reference TRBV13 and TRBJ1-5, is AAGVIQSPRHLIKEKRETATLKCYPIPRHDTVYWYQQGPGQDPQFLISFYEKMQSDKGSIPDRFSAQQFSDYHSELNMSSLELGDSALYFCASSAGEGINQPQHFGDGTRLSIL.

This clonotype has at least ten counts. The J gene is TRBJ1-2, the V gene TRBV12-3 or TRBV12-4, with D possibly matching TRBD1 (6 bases). V shed 5 bases and J shed 2 bases, with 12 bases lying between them. The CDR3 contains 14 residues. As DNA, the CDR3 is TGTGCCAGCAGTCCCGGACAGACGAACTATGGCTACACCTTC. It is translated as CASSPGQTNYGYTF.

The gene calls are TRBV5-1 and TRBJ1-2, with a tentative D call TRBD1 (6 bases). Germline V gene sequence: CDR1 SGHRS, CDR2 YFSETQ. Trimming took off 2 bases at V and 5 bases at J, with 19 bases between the two ends. This CDR3 spans 16 amino acids. CDR3: CASSLHRDTIQYGYTF. CDR3 sequence (DNA): TGCGCCAGCAGCTTACACCGGGACACGATTCAGTATGGCTACACCTTC.

The CDR3 protein is CASSLDRPGDTQYF. The CDR3 coding sequence is TGCGCCAGCAGCTTGGACAGGCCAGGAGATACGCAGTATTTT. The chain recombines TRBV5-1 with TRBJ2-3; possible D gene TRBD1, 5 bases. The CDR3 has 14 residues. V lost 0 bases and J 5 bases, leaving 10 bases between the germline ends. The germline V gene encodes CDR1 SGHRS and CDR2 YFSETQ.

The chain joins TRBV20-1 to TRBJ2-7; TRBD2 agrees at 13 bases. CDR1 is DFQATT, CDR2 SNEGSKA, per germline (reference sequence). This CDR3 has 15 residues. The V segment lost 3 bases and the J segment 8 bases; nucleotides outside the gene matches: 10. For the CDR3, the DNA is TGCAGTGCTAGGCCCGGACTAGCGGGAGTTGGCAAGCAGTACTTC. It encodes CSARPGLAGVGKQYF.

This clonotype was counted between two and nine times. The chain has TRBV2 and TRBJ2-1; TRBD2 matches 7 bases. Losses at the gene ends were 3 bases for V and 5 bases for J; bases not matched to a gene: 10. Germline CDR1 reads SNHLY; CDR2 reads FYNNEI. The CDR3 is 16 amino acids. In nucleotides, the CDR3 is TGTGCCAGCAGTGAGTTGGGCGGGGGTAGAAACAATGAGCAGTTCTTC. Translating it yields CASSELGGGRNNEQFF.

This clonotype occurred a few times. J is TRBJ2-1 and V is TRBV5-1; TRBD2 agrees at 14 bases. The germline V gene has CDR1 SGHRS and CDR2 YFSETQ. The CDR3 totals 16 residues. V gave up 4 bases and J gave up 7 bases; unmatched junction bases: 7. The CDR3 DNA is TGCGCCAGCAGCCAGTCGGGACTAGCGGGAGCTAATGAGCAGTTCTTC. The encoded protein is CASSQSGLAGANEQFF. Filled out from reference TRBV5-1 and TRBJ2-1, the complete variable domain reads KAGVTQTPRYLIKTRGQQVTLSCSPISGHRSVSWYQQTPGQGLQFLFEYFSETQRNKGNFPGRFSGRQFSNSRSEMNVSTLELGDSALYLCASSQSGLAGANEQFFGPGTRLTVL.

This rearrangement joins TRBV18 to TRBJ1-5; possibly TRBD1 for D (5 bases). The CDR3 length is 14 residues. V was cut by 2 bases and J by 3 bases, with 8 bases left in between. Germline V gene lookup returns CDR1 KGHSH and CDR2 LQKENI. The CDR3 is CASSPGALNQPQHF. CDR3 DNA sequence: TGTGCCAGCTCACCAGGGGCACTCAATCAGCCCCAGCATTTT.

V usage is TRBV5-8 and J usage is TRBJ2-1; D perhaps matches TRBD1 (5 bases). Trimming stripped 0 bases from V and 3 bases from J, with 10 bases between. Per germline, CDR1 SGHTS and CDR2 YDEGEE. The CDR3 loop spans 15 amino acids. CDR3 sequence reads: CASSLVGARYNEQFF. CDR3 nucleotides: TGTGCCAGCAGCTTGGTTGGGGCTCGCTACAATGAGCAGTTCTTC.

In its sample, this clonotype was seen a few times. V and J are TRBV10-3 and TRBJ2-3, with 9 bases fitting TRBD2. There are 15 residues in the CDR3. The junction had 3 bases not matched to a gene; V was cut back by 3 bases and J by 2 bases. Germline CDR1 and CDR2: ENHRY and SYGVKD. Here the CDR3 reads CAISDLAGPTDTQYF. The CDR3 DNA reads TGTGCCATCAGTGATCTAGCGGGACCCACAGATACGCAGTATTTT.

The chain is built from TRBV4-1 and TRBJ1-2; possible D gene TRBD1, 5 bases. The germline V gene encodes CDR1 MGHRA and CDR2 YSYEKL. This CDR3 has 16 amino acids. V dropped 2 bases and J dropped 3 bases, with 16 bases sitting between them. The CDR3 spells CASSQPPGRQDYGYTF. As DNA, the CDR3 is TGCGCCAGCAGCCAACCTCCGGGACGGCAGGACTATGGCTACACCTTC.

A few counts support this clonotype. The V gene is TRBV5-1, the J gene TRBJ2-5; D gene uncertain. V was clipped by 4 bases and J by 4 bases, with 11 bases between them. The CDR3 consists of 13 residues. Per the germline V gene, CDR1 is SGHRS and CDR2 is YFSETQ. CDR3 in DNA: TGCGCCAGCAGCCAAGACTCGGGAGAGACCCAGTACTTC. It yields the protein CASSQDSGETQYF.

The rearrangement joins TRBV11-2 to TRBJ2-2, with 14 positions matching TRBD2. From germline, CDR1 is SGHAT and CDR2 FQNNGV. This CDR3 comprises 17 residues. V dropped 5 bases and J dropped 4; count of bases not matched to a gene: 6. The CDR3: CASSPPGLAGGTGELFF. DNA of the CDR3: TGTGCCAGCAGCCCTCCCGGACTAGCGGGGGGCACCGGGGAGCTGTTTTTT. The full variable domain, with the rest looked up from reference TRBV11-2 and TRBJ2-2, is EAGVAQSPRYKIIEKRQSVAFWCNPISGHATLYWYQQILGQGPKLLIQFQNNGVVDDSQLPKDRFSAERLKGVDSTLKIQPAKLEDSAVYLCASSPPGLAGGTGELFFGEGSRLTVL.

The V gene is TRBV5-1, the J gene TRBJ1-6; TRBD1 matches 11 bases. This CDR3 is 17 amino acids long. Germline V CDR1 and CDR2: SGHRS, YFSETQ. V dropped 2 bases and J dropped 8; count of bases not matched to a gene: 9. The CDR3 loop is CASSFGTGGRVDSPLHF. The DNA of the CDR3 is TGCGCCAGCAGCTTCGGGACAGGGGGAAGAGTTGATTCACCCCTCCACTTT. The full variable domain, completed using reference TRBV5-1 and TRBJ1-6, is KAGVTQTPRYLIKTRGQQVTLSCSPISGHRSVSWYQQTPGQGLQFLFEYFSETQRNKGNFPGRFSGRQFSNSRSEMNVSTLELGDSALYLCASSFGTGGRVDSPLHFGNGTRLTVT.

This clonotype was counted a few times. The chain carries TRBV27 and TRBJ2-7; D gene uncertain. Germline assignment: CDR1 MNHEY and CDR2 SMNVEV (reference sequence). The ends were cut back, 3 bases at V and 8 bases at J, with 2 bases in the middle. The CDR3 length is 9 residues. CDR3 sequence reads: CASSLKQYV. CDR3 sequence (DNA): TGTGCCAGCAGTTTGAAGCAGTACGTC.

This clonotype was found a few times. The genes are TRBV12-3 or TRBV12-4 and TRBJ1-1, with 7 bases aligning to TRBD1. The CDR3 runs 12 residues. V shed 5 bases and J 11 bases; nucleotides not matched to a gene: 8. CDR3 nucleotides: TGTGCCAGCAGTACCGACAGGGCTGTTGCTTTCTTT. Encoded protein: CASSTDRAVAFF.

This clonotype was counted many times. One end of the junction is discordant with germline, which a read error may explain. The chain has TRBV5-1 and TRBJ2-5; 13 nucleotides agree with TRBD2. The length of the CDR3 is 15 residues. Germline CDR1 is SGHRS and CDR2 is YFSETQ. CDR3 DNA sequence: TGTGCCAGCAGTCCCGGACTAGCGGGAGTAGAGACCCAGTACTTC. It specifies CASSPGLAGVETQYF.

The chain carries TRBV19 and TRBJ2-1; D not certain. Germline V gene data show CDR1 as LNHDA and CDR2 as SQIVND (reference sequence). The CDR3 spans 12 residues. Trimming shortened V by 2 bases and J by 8 bases, and 7 bases separated the two germline ends. CDR3 protein: CASSILGHEQFF. The CDR3, as DNA: TGTGCCAGTAGTATATTAGGACATGAGCAGTTCTTC.

The chain couples TRBV5-1 to TRBJ2-1, with TRBD2 matching 12 bases. The germline CDR1 and CDR2 sequences are SGHRS and YFSETQ. V trimming: 4 bases; J trimming: 1 base; junction bases outside the gene matches: 6. The CDR3 contains 17 residues. In DNA form, the CDR3 reads TGCGCCAGCAGCCCTCTGACTAGCGGGGGTTCCTACAATGAGCAGTTCTTC. This encodes CASSPLTSGGSYNEQFF.

V usage is TRBV20-1 and J usage is TRBJ2-7; TRBD2 matches at 7 bases. CDR1 and CDR2 (germline): DFQATT, SNEGSKA (reference sequence). The CDR3 sequence is 14 residues long. With 1 base clipped from V and 3 bases from J, the junction kept 6 bases outside the gene matches. The CDR3 DNA is TGCAGTGCTAGAGCAGGCGGGAGAAGCTACGAGCAGTACTTC. It codes for CSARAGGRSYEQYF.

The rearrangement uses TRBV10-3 and TRBJ2-7; the D is unclear. Per germline, CDR1 ENHRY and CDR2 SYGVKD. The length of the CDR3 is 14 residues. The V and J ends lost 3 bases and 6 bases respectively, with 15 bases between them. In DNA, the CDR3 is TGTGCCATCAGTGATAAGTGGGCGTCGGGCGAGCAGTACTTC. Amino acids: CAISDKWASGEQYF.

The table lists this clonotype with many counts. J is TRBJ1-5 and V is TRBV12-3 or TRBV12-4; D is perhaps TRBD1 (5 bases). The V and J ends lost 3 bases and 3 bases respectively, with 9 bases between them. The CDR3 runs 14 residues. CDR3 in amino acids: CASSFQGINQPQHF. CDR3 nucleotides: TGTGCCAGCAGTTTCCAGGGAATCAATCAGCCCCAGCATTTT.

This clonotype was seen more than once but under ten times. The chain uses TRBV7-9 and TRBJ2-5; D is ambiguous. CDR3 length: 12 amino acids. The germline V gene has CDR1 SEHNR and CDR2 FQNEAQ (reference sequence). V lost 8 bases to trimming and J lost 6 bases, with 13 bases between them. Written as DNA, the CDR3 is TGTGCCAGCGGTCGAGAGTCTAAGACCCAGTACTTC. As protein: CASGRESKTQYF.

The rearrangement joins TRBV6-5 to TRBJ1-1, with unresolved D. CDR1 is MNHEY, CDR2 SVGAGI, per germline. The CDR3 totals 15 residues. V was pared by 2 bases and J by 5 bases, with 15 bases between. Here the CDR3 DNA reads TGTGCCAGCAGTTACGAGGGCAGTGGGAGGACTGAAGCTTTCTTT. Translated: CASSYEGSGRTEAFF.

The rearrangement uses TRBV29-1 and TRBJ2-7; D is ambiguous. Trimming took off 1 base at V and 4 bases at J, with 8 bases between the two ends. The germline V gene encodes CDR1 SQVTM and CDR2 ANQGSEA. This CDR3 has 12 amino acids. The CDR3 DNA sequence: TGCAGCGTTGAAGGGAATGGGTACGAGCAGTACTTC. The encoded protein is CSVEGNGYEQYF.

The chain joins TRBV5-1 to TRBJ2-7; D possibly corresponds to TRBD2 (6 bases). V was clipped by 5 bases and J by 5 bases, with 14 bases between them. This CDR3 is built from 13 residues. Germline V gene sequence: CDR1 SGHRS, CDR2 YFSETQ. CDR3 DNA sequence: TGCGCCAGCAGGGGGACTTCCCTCGACGAGCAGTACTTC. It translates to CASRGTSLDEQYF.